This T cell receptor (beta chain) was captured by sequencing in a study of T cells after yellow fever vaccination. Remarks on this clonotype: The antigen remains undetermined.

Overall study findings and caveats: Overall, a small share of clonotypes was seen in both CD4 and CD8 compartments. A faster peak, day 5 versus 15, was reached by the weaker secondary response.

In making TCR cDNA, 5'RACE template switching added a universal primer site and UMIs to it. MiXCR, run by TCRdb on the 5' RACE reads, gives a single entry per CDR3 protein. The sample records 550,000 or so distinct CDR3 sequences, 15% to 20% being singletons. Trimming removed 5 bases from V and 1 base from J, with 7 bases in between. The CDR3 loop spans 12 amino acids. Per the germline V gene, CDR1 is DFQATT and CDR2 is SNEGSKA (reference sequence). The source of this sequence is a man aged 25 to 45 who received the YFV17D yellow fever vaccine. V is TRBV20-1 and J is TRBJ2-3; D uncertain. The source was PBMCs, collected 15 days after the yellow fever booster vaccination. The CDR3 DNA sequence: TGCAGTGCTGTCCGGGGCACAGATACGCAGTATTTT. This sequence encodes CSAVRGTDTQYF.